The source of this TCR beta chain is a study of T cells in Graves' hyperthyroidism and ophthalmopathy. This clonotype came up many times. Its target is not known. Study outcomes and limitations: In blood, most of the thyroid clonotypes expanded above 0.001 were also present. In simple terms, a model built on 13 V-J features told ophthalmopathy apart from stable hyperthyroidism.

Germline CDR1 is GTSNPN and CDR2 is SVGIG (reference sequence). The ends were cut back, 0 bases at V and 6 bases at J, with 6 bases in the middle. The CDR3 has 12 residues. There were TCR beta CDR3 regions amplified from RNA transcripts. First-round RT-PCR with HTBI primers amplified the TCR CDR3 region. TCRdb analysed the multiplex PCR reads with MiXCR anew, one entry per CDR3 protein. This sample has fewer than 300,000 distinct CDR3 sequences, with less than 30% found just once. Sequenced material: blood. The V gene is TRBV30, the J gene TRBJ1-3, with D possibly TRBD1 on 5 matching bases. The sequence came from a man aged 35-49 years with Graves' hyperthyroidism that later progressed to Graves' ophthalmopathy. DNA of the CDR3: TGTGCCTGGAGTGTAGGGGTAAACACCATATATTTT. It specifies CAWSVGVNTIYF.